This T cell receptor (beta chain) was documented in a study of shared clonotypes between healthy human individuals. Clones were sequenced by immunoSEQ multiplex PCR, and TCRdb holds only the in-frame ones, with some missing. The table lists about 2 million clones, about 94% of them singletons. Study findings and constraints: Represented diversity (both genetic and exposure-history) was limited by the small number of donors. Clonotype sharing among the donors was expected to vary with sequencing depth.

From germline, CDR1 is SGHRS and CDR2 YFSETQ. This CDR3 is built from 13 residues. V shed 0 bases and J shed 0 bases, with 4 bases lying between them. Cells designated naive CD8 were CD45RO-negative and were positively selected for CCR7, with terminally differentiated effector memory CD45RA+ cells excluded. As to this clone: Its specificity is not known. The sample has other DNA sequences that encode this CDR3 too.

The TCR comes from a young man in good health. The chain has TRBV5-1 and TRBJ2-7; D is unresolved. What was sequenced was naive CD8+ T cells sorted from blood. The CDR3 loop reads CASSLASSYEQYF. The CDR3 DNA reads TGCGCCAGCAGCTTGGCTAGCTCCTACGAGCAGTACTTC.